The rows below give T cell receptor beta chains drawn from one sample of a study of T cell repertoires in cytomegalovirus infection. Antigens for these TCRs are unknown. TCRdb re-called the reads through MiXCR, storing one row per CDR3 protein. The sample lists roughly 54,000 distinct CDR3 sequences; around 34% were seen once. The material sequenced was PBMCs, sequenced either directly or after in vitro stimulation (not recorded which). All receptors derive from a human donor in good health (CMV status not recorded). Some clones in this sample may be carry-over from other donors' samples. The CDR3 runs from the conserved cysteine through the conserved F or W. The D gene is left open where the match is weak. Clone size is shown for a subset of rows, as once, few, many or a class of expanded clone.

TRBV2,once,TRBJ2-7,.,CASSEARGQLYEQYF,TGTGCCAGCAGTGAAGCGCGGGGACAGCTATACGAGCAGTACTTC
TRBV12-3/TRBV12-4,.,TRBJ2-2,TRBD2,CASRSGLAGATGELFF,TGTGCCAGCAGGTCGGGACTAGCGGGTGCAACCGGGGAGCTGTTTTTT
TRBV4-1,.,TRBJ2-1,.,CASSRVGGTYNEQFF,TGCGCCAGCAGCCGTGTAGGAGGAACCTACAATGAGCAGTTCTTC
TRBV18,few,TRBJ2-3,.,CASVKNGGPSTDTQYF,TGTGCCAGCGTCAAAAACGGGGGGCCAAGCACAGATACGCAGTATTTT
TRBV29-1,.,TRBJ1-1,.,CSVAHRLNTEAFF,TGCAGCGTTGCACATAGGTTGAACACTGAAGCTTTCTTT
TRBV12-3/TRBV12-4,.,TRBJ1-5,.,CASSPEHYSNQPQHF,TGTGCCAGCAGCCCAGAGCATTATAGCAATCAGCCCCAGCATTTT
TRBV6-6,.,TRBJ1-2,TRBD1,CATPTGWDYGYTF,TGTGCCACGCCGACAGGGTGGGACTATGGCTACACCTTC
TRBV20-1,.,TRBJ1-2,.,CSARLIMGALGYTF,TGCAGTGCTCGACTTATCATGGGGGCGCTTGGCTACACCTTC
TRBV7-9,few,TRBJ2-2,TRBD1,CASSQKLPGQIYTGELFF,TGTGCCAGCAGCCAAAAGCTTCCGGGACAGATATACACCGGGGAGCTGTTTTTT
TRBV7-2,.,TRBJ2-7,TRBD1,CASATGVEQYF,TGTGCCAGCGCGACAGGGGTCGAGCAGTACTTC
TRBV28,.,TRBJ1-1,.,CASSPNTEAFF,TGTGCCAGCAGTCCGAACACTGAAGCTTTCTTT
TRBV7-2,many,TRBJ2-1,.,CASSFYNEQFF,TGTGCCAGCAGCTTTTACAATGAGCAGTTCTTC
TRBV9,.,TRBJ2-7,.,CASSGDGYEQYF,TGTGCCAGCAGCGGGGACGGGTACGAGCAGTACTTC
TRBV20-1,.,TRBJ2-2,.,CSASQGSGELFF,TGCAGTGCTAGTCAGGGATCCGGGGAGCTGTTTTTT
TRBV11-2,many,TRBJ2-3,.,CASSRAWTATDTQYF,TGTGCCAGCAGTCGAGCCTGGACAGCCACAGATACGCAGTATTTT
TRBV14,.,TRBJ2-1,TRBD2,CASRSGTRGQDEQFF,TGTGCCAGCAGGTCCGGGACTAGGGGCCAGGATGAGCAGTTCTTC
TRBV7-7,few,TRBJ2-1,TRBD2,CASALAGDAEQFF,TGTGCCAGCGCCCTAGCGGGAGATGCTGAGCAGTTCTTC
TRBV7-2,many,TRBJ2-3,.,CASSLGATDTQYF,TGTGCCAGCAGCTTAGGAGCTACAGATACGCAGTATTTT
TRBV7-8,many,TRBJ1-1,.,CASSLARGRRTEAFF,TGTGCCAGCAGCTTAGCGCGGGGAAGGAGGACTGAAGCTTTCTTT
TRBV28,few,TRBJ1-5,TRBD1,CASSLRTGVNQPQHF,TGTGCCAGCAGTTTAAGGACAGGGGTAAATCAGCCCCAGCATTTT
TRBV2,once,TRBJ2-1,.,CASSETGDSGPYNEQFF,TGTGCCAGCAGTGAAACAGGGGATAGCGGACCCTACAATGAGCAGTTCTTC
TRBV7-2,many,TRBJ1-2,.,CASSLASRANYGYTF,TGTGCCAGCAGCTTAGCGTCCCGCGCTAACTATGGCTACACCTTC
TRBV4-2,.,TRBJ2-7,.,CASSQWTGEQYF,TGTGCCAGCAGCCAATGGACCGGCGAGCAGTACTTC
TRBV27,once,TRBJ2-7,.,CASSLVAGTGEQYF,TGTGCCAGCAGTTTAGTGGCAGGGACTGGCGAGCAGTACTTC
TRBV25-1,.,TRBJ2-5,.,CASRDPTETQYF,TGTGCCAGCAGGGACCCAACGGAGACCCAGTACTTC
TRBV28,.,TRBJ1-3,TRBD1,CASSVQGDGNTIYF,TGTGCCAGCAGTGTACAGGGGGACGGAAACACCATATATTTT
TRBV7-6,few,TRBJ2-5,TRBD2,CASSLGGGGARETQYF,TGTGCCAGCAGCTTAGGCGGCGGGGGGGCCCGGGAGACCCAGTACTTC
TRBV6-1,.,TRBJ2-5,TRBD2,CASSNQRGGRETQYF,TGTGCCAGCAGTAACCAGCGGGGGGGCCGGGAGACCCAGTACTTC
TRBV6-6,.,TRBJ2-7,.,CASSYDTRAYEQYF,TGTGCCAGCAGTTACGACACCCGGGCCTACGAGCAGTACTTC
TRBV19,once,TRBJ2-7,TRBD1,CASMPGTGGPYEQYF,TGTGCCAGTATGCCCGGGACAGGGGGTCCCTACGAGCAGTACTTC
TRBV6-5,.,TRBJ1-5,TRBD1,CASRRQGAGNQPQHF,TGTGCCAGCAGAAGACAGGGGGCTGGAAATCAGCCCCAGCATTTT
TRBV6-5,.,TRBJ2-6,.,CASSYGDAAGANVLTF,TGTGCCAGCAGTTACGGCGATGCTGCTGGGGCCAACGTCCTGACTTTC
TRBV11-2,.,TRBJ2-5,TRBD2,CASSLSLAGETQYF,TGTGCCAGCAGCTTAAGCCTAGCGGGAGAGACCCAGTACTTC
TRBV12-3/TRBV12-4,few,TRBJ2-1,TRBD1,CASSRQGPLNEQFF,TGTGCCAGCAGTCGACAGGGACCTTTGAATGAGCAGTTCTTC
TRBV4-1,few,TRBJ1-2,.,CASSQDGWTDYGYTF,TGCGCCAGCAGCCAAGATGGTTGGACAGATTATGGCTACACCTTC
TRBV6-1,many,TRBJ1-5,TRBD1,CASRRTGFQPQHF,TGTGCCAGCAGAAGGACAGGGTTTCAGCCCCAGCATTTT
TRBV2,few,TRBJ2-1,TRBD2,CASSLTSGGNEQFF,TGTGCCAGCAGCTTGACTAGCGGGGGCAATGAGCAGTTCTTC
TRBV2,few,TRBJ1-1,.,CASRQTPQTEAFF,TGTGCCAGCAGACAGACCCCGCAAACTGAAGCTTTCTTT
TRBV20-1,once,TRBJ1-5,TRBD1,CSARQGANGQPQHF,TGCAGTGCTAGACAGGGGGCAAACGGTCAGCCCCAGCATTTT
TRBV5-6,few,TRBJ1-1,TRBD1,CASKQGGNTEAFF,TGTGCCAGCAAACAGGGGGGGAACACTGAAGCTTTCTTT
TRBV7-2,many,TRBJ2-3,.,CASSTMTGRDTQYF,TGTGCCAGCAGCACCATGACAGGGAGGGATACGCAGTATTTT
TRBV6-6,few,TRBJ2-2,.,CASSPPPTSFGAGELFF,TGTGCCAGCAGCCCACCGCCGACTAGTTTTGGCGCCGGGGAGCTGTTTTTT